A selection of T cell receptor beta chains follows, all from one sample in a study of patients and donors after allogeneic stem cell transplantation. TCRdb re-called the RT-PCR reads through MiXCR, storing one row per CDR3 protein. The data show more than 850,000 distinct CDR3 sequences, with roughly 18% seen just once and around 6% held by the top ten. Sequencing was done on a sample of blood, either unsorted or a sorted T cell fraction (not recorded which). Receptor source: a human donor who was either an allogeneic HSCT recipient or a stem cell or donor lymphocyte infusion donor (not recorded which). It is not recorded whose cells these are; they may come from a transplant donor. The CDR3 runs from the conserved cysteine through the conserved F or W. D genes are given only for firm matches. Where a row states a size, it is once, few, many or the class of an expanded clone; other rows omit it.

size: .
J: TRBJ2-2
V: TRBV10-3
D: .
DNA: TGTGCCATCAGTGAGTCGAAGGTTCGGGTACTCGCGAACACCGGGGAGCTGTTTTTT
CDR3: CAISESKVRVLANTGELFF

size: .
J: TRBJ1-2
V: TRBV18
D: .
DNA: TGTGCCAGCTCACCACCGATAGGCCAGTTTGGATCGGTCCTAGGGTATGGCTACACCTTC
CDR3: CASSPPIGQFGSVLGYGYTF

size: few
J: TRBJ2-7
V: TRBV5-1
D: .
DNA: TGCGCCAGCAGCTTGGCGGCGCCCTACGAGCAGTACTTC
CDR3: CASSLAAPYEQYF

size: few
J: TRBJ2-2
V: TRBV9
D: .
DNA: TGTGCCAGCAGCATAGGTAATCGGGGCGAGAACACCGGGGAGCTGTTTTTT
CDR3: CASSIGNRGENTGELFF

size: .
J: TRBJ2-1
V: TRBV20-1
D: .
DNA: TGCAGTGCTAGTGGACCCTACAATGAGCAGTTCTTC
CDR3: CSASGPYNEQFF

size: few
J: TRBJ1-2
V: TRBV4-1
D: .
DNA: TGCGCCAGCAGCCGGACTTCGATGGAGGCCTATGGCTACACCTTC
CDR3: CASSRTSMEAYGYTF

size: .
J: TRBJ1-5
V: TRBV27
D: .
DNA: TGTGCCAGCAGTTTAAAACTTTATCAGCCCCAGCATTTT
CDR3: CASSLKLYQPQHF

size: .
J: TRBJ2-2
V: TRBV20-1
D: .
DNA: TGCAGTGCTAGAGTCTTCCGCCCCGGCGAGGTATCCGGGGAGCTGTTTTTT
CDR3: CSARVFRPGEVSGELFF

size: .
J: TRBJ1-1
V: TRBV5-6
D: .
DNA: TGTGCCAGCAGCTTGCCTACACAGGGTATGAACACTGAAGCTTTCTTT
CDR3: CASSLPTQGMNTEAFF

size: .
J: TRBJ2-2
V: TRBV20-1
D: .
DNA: TGCAGTGCTTCTAGACAGACCCCCAACACCGGGGAGCTGTTTTTT
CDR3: CSASRQTPNTGELFF

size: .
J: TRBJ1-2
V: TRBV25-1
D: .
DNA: TGTGCCAGCAGACCCACAGGGCTCTCTGGCTACACCTTC
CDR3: CASRPTGLSGYTF

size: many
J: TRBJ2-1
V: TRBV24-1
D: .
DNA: TGTGCCACCAGTGAGTCAGGGAGTGACTCCTACAATGAGCAGTTCTTC
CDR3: CATSESGSDSYNEQFF

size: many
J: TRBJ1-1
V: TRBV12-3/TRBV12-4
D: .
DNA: TGTGCCAGCAGTTTTGGTGGGGAGGGCACTGAAGCTTTCTTT
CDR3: CASSFGGEGTEAFF

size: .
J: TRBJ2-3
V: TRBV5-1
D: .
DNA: TGCGCCAGCAGCGTAGGGCCGACAGATACGCAGTATTTT
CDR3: CASSVGPTDTQYF

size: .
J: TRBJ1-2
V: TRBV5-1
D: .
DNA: TGCGCCAGCAGCTTGGACAAGGACGGCTACACCTTC
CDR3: CASSLDKDGYTF

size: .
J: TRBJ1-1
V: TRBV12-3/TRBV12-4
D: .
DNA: TGTGCCAGCAGTTTACGGCTGAGTGGCACTGAAGCTTTCTTT
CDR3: CASSLRLSGTEAFF

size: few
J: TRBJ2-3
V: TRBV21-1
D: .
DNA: TGTGCCAGCAGCTATCCTCCGGTTCTGGATACGCAGTATTTT
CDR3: CASSYPPVLDTQYF

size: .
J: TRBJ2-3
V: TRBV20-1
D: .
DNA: TGCAGTGCTATGGACTATCGGTTGGGAAGCACAGATACGCAGTATTTT
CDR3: CSAMDYRLGSTDTQYF

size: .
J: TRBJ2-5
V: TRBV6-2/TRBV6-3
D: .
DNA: TGTGCCAGCAGCAACACCCCATCTTCGGCGGGGAAGCAAGAGACCCAGTACTTC
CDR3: CASSNTPSSAGKQETQYF

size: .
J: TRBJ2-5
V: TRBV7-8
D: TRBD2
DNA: TGTGCCAGCAGCCCCCGGGGGGGCGTCCAAGAGACCCAGTACTTC
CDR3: CASSPRGGVQETQYF

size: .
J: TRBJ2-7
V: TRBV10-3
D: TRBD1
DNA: TGTGCCATCGGCACAGGGGACTCCTACGAGCAGTACTTC
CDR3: CAIGTGDSYEQYF

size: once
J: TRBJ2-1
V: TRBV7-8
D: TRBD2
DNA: TGTGCCAGCAGCTCCCGACTAGCGGGGGGGCCCATTGAGCAGTTCTTC
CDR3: CASSSRLAGGPIEQFF

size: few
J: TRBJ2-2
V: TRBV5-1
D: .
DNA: TGCGCCAGCAGCTTGAAAGGGGATAGCACCGGGGAGCTGTTTTTT
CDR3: CASSLKGDSTGELFF

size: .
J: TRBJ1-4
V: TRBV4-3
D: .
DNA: TGCGCCAGCAGCCTTCCAACTAAAGGCGAGCTGTTTTTT
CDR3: CASSLPTKGELFF

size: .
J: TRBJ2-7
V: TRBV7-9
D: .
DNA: TGTGCCAGCAGCTTACTTCCCTCGACAGAGGACGAGCAGTACTTC
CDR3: CASSLLPSTEDEQYF